Given below is one T cell receptor (beta chain) in context. This clone has more than one count but fewer than ten. Its antigen has not been determined. No per-base quality is available; no much larger clone lies one base away. V is shortened by 6 bases, J by 1 base, and the region joining them spans 12 bases. The CDR1 and CDR2 encoded by the germline V gene are SQVTM and ANQGSEA. The CDR3 contains 13 residues, cysteine and phenylalanine counted. Solely the CDR3 DNA is kept, with 39 bases framed from the first base. Preparation of the library involved the immunoSEQ multiplex PCR assay. TCRdb mirrors the immuneACCESS table, restricted to in-frame sequences. Some clones are absent from its copies; in checked studies, under half trace to an unresolved V gene, and the reason for the others is unknown. This sample comprises about 540,000 clones, approximately 78% of them detected only once. The top ten clonotypes cover more than 0.01% of the sample.

This entry comes from a study of shared T cell receptors in the human thymus (dated by TCRdb to the early 2020s). For the study in its entirety: The study examined how self-reactive, shared T-cell receptor alpha chains are generated in the human thymus.

This same sample was also part of a study on human thymus T cells. The second publication reports: In Finland, the donors were immunologically healthy infants who were having open corrective cardiac surgery for congenital heart defects. Thymus tissue was collected as surgical resects that were removed during corrective cardiac surgery. Both the thymic and the peripheral blood repertoires appeared to show biased V and J gene segment usage. The related research reported highly overlapping thymic TCR repertoires among unrelated individuals. TCR alpha and beta repertoires from about 8 infant thymus samples and a few related peripheral blood samples were characterized in the study. The cohort included a handful of male and two female infants, with donor ages spanning 7 to 244 days. Thymocytes were mechanically released from the tissue and were stored as pellets of about 9-33 million cells at -70 degrees C. A QIAsymphony instrument was used to extract genomic DNA from frozen cell pellets. The immunoSEQ multiplex PCR assay was used to amplify the TCRB and TCRAD loci from a standardized amount of quality-controlled genomic DNA. Amplicons spanned the V(D)J region at a length sufficient to cover the CDR3 and identify V and J genes. Amplicon sequencing was performed on an Illumina platform through the commercial immunoSEQ service. Primer bias and sequencing errors were corrected as previously described, and TCRAD and TCRB were defined on the basis of the IMGT database. Repertoires were analysed with immunoSEQ Analyzer 3.0 and VDJTools, covering basic statistics, V/J segment usage, diversity estimates, rarefaction and pairwise overlap. Diversity was estimated using the Chao1, ChaoE, Efron-Thisted, Shannon and inverse Simpson indices, and was also estimated on datasets down-sampled to the size of the smallest sample. For repertoire overlap, CDR3 nucleotide sequence, V gene and J gene had to match strictly, and clustering was done by Jaccard-based multidimensional scaling. On average, about 730,000 unique TCRB clonotypes were obtained from thymus samples, compared with some 84,000 from blood samples.

This TCR derives from a boy less than two years old with a congenital heart defect. Donor details come from another sample of the same person, matched by shared clones. The V and J genes are TRBV29-1 and TRBJ1-1, with TRBD1 perhaps the D gene, on 6 matching bases. What was sequenced was thymocytes. The CDR3 corresponds to CSVTDSQNTEAFF. The nucleotide sequence reads as follows: TGCAGCGTCACGGACAGCCAGAACACTGAAGCTTTCTTT.